The source of this TCR beta chain is a study of identical twins. Broader study findings: Insertions ran lower in abundant cord blood beta clonotypes, though not in memory repertoires.

This CDR3 is 12 amino acids long. Germline V gene data show CDR1 as DFQATT and CDR2 as SNEGSKA (reference sequence). Trimming stripped 3 bases from V and 5 bases from J, with 8 bases between. No donor was unhealthy or non-Caucasian. The authors used template switching to add a universal primer site and gave cDNA unique molecular identifiers. TCRdb analysed the 5' RACE reads with MiXCR anew, one entry per CDR3 protein. Of roughly 1.6 million distinct CDR3 sequences in the sample, less than 35% are singletons; the top ten hold about 0.3%. This clonotype was detected a few times. Its antigen is unknown. V is TRBV20-1 and J is TRBJ2-4; D unclear. The TCR comes from a newborn girl in good health. Sequenced material: cord blood. The CDR3 DNA follows: TGCAGTGCTAGTTTATGGGAAAACATTCAGTACTTC. Translating gives CSASLWENIQYF.